The 20 T cell receptor beta chains below come from one sample, sequenced in a study of radiotherapy plus CTLA-4 blockade in lung cancer. TCRdb keeps only in-frame clones here, not all; method: immunoSEQ multiplex PCR. This sample has some 34,000 clones; approximately 77% occur once, and the top ten carry around 9.9%. Source: peripheral blood, taken from a patient treated with radiotherapy plus ipilimumab. These receptors were obtained from a human donor with non-small cell lung cancer who had stable disease on radiotherapy plus ipilimumab.

The chain carries TRBV27 and TRBJ1-1, with 7 nucleotides matching TRBD1. Unmatched junction bases numbered 9, after V lost 6 bases and J lost 5 bases. Per germline, CDR1 MNHEY and CDR2 SMNVEV (reference sequence). The CDR3 runs to 14 residues. CDR3 residues: CASRKDRVATEAFF. CDR3 nucleotides: TGTGCCAGCAGGAAAGACAGGGTCGCGACTGAAGCTTTCTTT.

This clone has a handful of counts. This chain connects TRBV6-6 to TRBJ1-1; possible D gene TRBD1, 6 bases. V lost 0 bases and J lost 11, with 16 bases in between. The germline CDR1 and CDR2 sequences are MNHNY and SVGAGI (reference sequence). The CDR3 covers 14 residues. CDR3 sequence (DNA): TGTGCCAGCAGTTACTCGAGGACAGCGCCCGTCGCTTTCTTT. Its protein is CASSYSRTAPVAFF.

The rearrangement links TRBV6-1 to TRBJ2-3; 8 nucleotides line up with TRBD2. CDR3 length: 14 amino acids. The V gene's germline CDR1 is MNHNS and CDR2 SASEGT. As DNA, the CDR3 is TGTTCGATCCGCATAGCGGGGACCACAGATACGCAGTATTTT. It is translated as CSIRIAGTTDTQYF.

The chain combines TRBV6-5 with TRBJ1-2; TRBD1 is a possible D gene (6 bases). The germline CDR1 and CDR2 sequences are MNHEY and SVGAGI. The CDR3 covers 14 residues. The germline V and J ends were trimmed by 2 bases and 2 bases, with 9 bases remaining between them. DNA for the CDR3: TGTGCCAGCAGTTACAACAGGGAGAACTATGGCTACACCTTC. This sequence encodes CASSYNRENYGYTF.

The J gene is TRBJ2-5, the V gene TRBV5-1; D perhaps matches TRBD2 (5 bases). CDR1 and CDR2 from the germline V gene are SGHRS and YFSETQ. V was pared by 1 base and J by 0 bases, with 10 bases between. This CDR3 has 15 residues. The CDR3 reads CASSLFRGYQETQYF. Written as DNA, the CDR3 is TGCGCCAGCAGCTTGTTCCGAGGGTACCAAGAGACCCAGTACTTC.

The chain combines TRBV9 with TRBJ1-2; 7 bases are a match to TRBD1. The CDR3 loop spans 16 amino acids. V was pared by 0 bases and J by 4 bases, with 9 bases of the junction left unmatched. From germline, CDR1 is SGDLS and CDR2 YYNGEE. CDR3 in amino acids: CASSVVVRGQTYGYTF. CDR3 coding DNA: TGTGCCAGCAGCGTAGTAGTAAGGGGACAGACCTATGGCTACACCTTC.

The genes are TRBV5-1 and TRBJ2-5, with D uncertain. This CDR3 has 12 residues. Looked up from germline, CDR1 is SGHRS and CDR2 is YFSETQ. Trimming took 0 bases from V and 5 from J, leaving 5 bases between them. CDR3 bases: TGCGCCAGCAGCTTGGCCTTGGAGACCCAGTACTTC. Protein product: CASSLALETQYF.

This chain connects TRBV5-6 to TRBJ1-2; D possibly corresponds to TRBD1 (5 bases). V was trimmed by 3 bases and J by 4 bases, leaving 16 bases between them. Germline V CDR1 and CDR2: SGHDT, YYEEEE. The CDR3 totals 15 residues. The CDR3 is CASSSAGFGGYGYTF. The CDR3 DNA is TGTGCCAGCAGCTCTGCAGGGTTCGGCGGCTATGGCTACACCTTC. The whole variable domain, filled in from reference TRBV5-6 and TRBJ1-2, reads DAGVTQSPTHLIKTRGQQVTLRCSPKSGHDTVSWYQQALGQGPQFIFQYYEEEERQRGNFPDRFSGHQFPNYSSELNVNALLLGDSALYLCASSSAGFGGYGYTFGSGTRLTVV.

This chain connects TRBV7-6 to TRBJ1-2, with 11 bases identical to TRBD1. CDR1 and CDR2 from the germline V gene are SGHVS and FNYEAQ. The CDR3 covers 16 residues. Germline trimming cut 2 bases from V and 4 bases from J; bases unmatched to any gene: 6. The CDR3 region has the DNA TGTGCCAGCAGCTTATTTTCCGGGACAGGGGGCTATGGCTACACCTTC. Its protein is CASSLFSGTGGYGYTF.

By frequency in the sample, this clone is medium-sized (0.01 to 0.1%). V is TRBV5-6 and J is TRBJ2-7; D is ambiguous. V lost 3 bases and J lost 4, with 8 bases in between. This CDR3 is 12 amino acids long. Per germline, CDR1 SGHDT and CDR2 YYEEEE. The CDR3 protein is CASSSSEYEQYF. CDR3 bases: TGTGCCAGCAGCTCGTCGGAGTACGAGCAGTACTTC.

This clone appeared a few times. This chain joins TRBV12-1 and TRBJ2-7; the table calls TRBD1, which could not be checked here. TRBV12-1 is termed a pseudogene. The CDR3 extends over 14 amino acids. Here the CDR3 DNA reads TGTGAACCGCAGGGGTCCGAGGATGCCTACGAGCAGTACTTC. As protein: CEPQGSEDAYEQYF.

This sequence joins TRBV5-1 and TRBJ1-3, with a weak D call TRBD1 (6 bases). The CDR3 is 16 amino acids. The ends were cut back, 1 base at V and 2 bases at J, with 13 bases in the middle. The V gene's germline CDR1 is SGHRS and CDR2 YFSETQ. CDR3 nucleotide sequence: TGCGCCAGCAGCTTGCGACAGGAAGGCGCTGGAAACACCATATATTTT. Translating gives CASSLRQEGAGNTIYF.

The chain is built from TRBV7-9 and TRBJ1-1; TRBD1 might be the D (5 bases). This CDR3 contains 12 residues. Germline V CDR1 and CDR2: SEHNR, FQNEAQ (reference sequence). The ends were cut back, 6 bases at V and 4 bases at J, with 9 bases in the middle. The CDR3 nucleotides read TGTGCCAGCAGACAGCAGGGCACTGAAGCTTTCTTT. This gives the protein CASRQQGTEAFF.

This sequence joins TRBV2 and TRBJ2-7; possibly TRBD2 for D (5 bases). The CDR3 is 14 residues long. V was cut by 5 bases and J by 3 bases, with 14 bases left in between. Germline CDR1 and CDR2: SNHLY and FYNNEI. CDR3 DNA sequence: TGTGCCAGCAGTCTCGACTATTCCGTCTACGAGCAGTACTTC. This gives the protein CASSLDYSVYEQYF. The variable domain in full, completed from reference TRBV2 and TRBJ2-7, reads EPEVTQTPSHQVTQMGQEVILRCVPISNHLYFYWYRQILGQKVEFLVSFYNNEISEKSEIFDDQFSVERPDGSNFTLKIRSTKLEDSAMYFCASSLDYSVYEQYFGPGTRLTVT.

The rearrangement joins TRBV30 to TRBJ1-1; no clear D. V was trimmed by 5 bases and J by 0 bases, leaving 19 bases between them. The CDR3 sequence is 16 residues long. The germline gives CDR1 GTSNPN, CDR2 SVGIG (reference sequence). The CDR3 loop reads CAWGVSRRNMNTEAFF. The CDR3 DNA reads as TGTGCCTGGGGCGTCTCTCGGAGGAATATGAACACTGAAGCTTTCTTT.

This clone occurred a few times. This rearrangement joins TRBV14 to TRBJ2-5, with 8 nucleotides matching TRBD1. Per germline, CDR1 SGHDN and CDR2 FVKESK. With V trimmed by 6 bases and J by 4 bases, 13 bases remained unmatched. The CDR3 length is 16 residues. CDR3 region: CASSPRTGTGRETQYF. The CDR3 DNA reads as TGTGCCAGCAGTCCGAGGACAGGGACCGGTCGAGAGACCCAGTACTTC. The full variable domain, rest sourced from reference TRBV14 and TRBJ2-5, is EAGVTQFPSHSVIEKGQTVTLRCDPISGHDNLYWYRRVMGKEIKFLLHFVKESKQDESGMPNNRFLAERTGGTYSTLKVQPAELEDSGVYFCASSPRTGTGRETQYFGPGTRLLVL.

The genes are TRBV7-9 and TRBJ1-1, with 8 bases lining up with TRBD1. J gave up 11 bases and V 2 bases, and 16 bases lay outside the gene matches. The CDR3 sequence is 16 residues long. CDR1 SEHNR and CDR2 FQNEAQ come from the germline V gene (reference sequence). The CDR3 DNA is TGTGCCAGCAGCTTAACCCTAGGACAGGGAGGGGTGAGGGCTTTCTTT. This encodes CASSLTLGQGGVRAFF.

This clone was picked up a small number of times. V and J are TRBV5-4 and TRBJ1-2, with D perhaps TRBD1 (6 bases). CDR3 length: 17 amino acids. With 4 bases removed from V and 1 base from J, the gap between germline ends came to 20 bases. Looked up from germline, CDR1 is SGHNT and CDR2 is YYREEE (reference sequence). The CDR3 is CASSVQQGISFNYGYTF. As DNA, the CDR3 is TGTGCCAGCAGCGTTCAACAGGGTATCTCGTTTAACTATGGCTACACCTTC.

This chain joins TRBV18 and TRBJ2-1; TRBD2 matches 9 bases. The germline CDR1 and CDR2 sequences are KGHSH and LQKENI. The CDR3 sequence is 15 residues long. The V segment lost 3 bases and the J segment 7 bases; nucleotides outside the gene matches: 7. CDR3 sequence reads: CASSPSGGSRNEQFF. DNA for the CDR3: TGTGCCAGCTCACCCAGCGGGGGGTCTCGGAATGAGCAGTTCTTC.

The chain couples TRBV11-1 to TRBJ2-7; the D is unclear. This CDR3 contains 11 residues. Germline loops: CDR1 SGHAT, CDR2 FQDESV (reference sequence). V lost 3 bases, J lost 3 bases, and 3 bases lay in between. The CDR3: CASSFSYEQYF. As DNA, the CDR3 is TGTGCCAGCAGCTTTAGCTACGAGCAGTACTTC.